This T cell receptor beta chain was captured by sequencing in a study of T-cell reconstitution after alpha-beta-depleted transplantation in children. The authors prepared the TCRbeta library with unique molecular identifiers. TCRdb fed the PCR reads into MiXCR, producing one record per CDR3 protein. The table shows 350,000 to 450,000 distinct CDR3 sequences, with about an eighth occurring only once. Trimming stripped 4 bases from V and 8 bases from J, with 12 bases between. Looked up from germline, CDR1 is LNHNV and CDR2 is YYDKDF (reference sequence). This CDR3 has 13 amino acids. The origin of this receptor is a human donor who donated a stem cell graft to a child with Fanconi anemia. The material was PBMCs, obtained from the stem cell graft. V and J are TRBV15 and TRBJ2-1; D perhaps matches TRBD2 (5 bases). CDR3 coding DNA: TGTGCCACCAGCAACCATAAGAGGGATGAGCAGTTCTTC. It is translated as CATSNHKRDEQFF. The whole variable domain, remainder taken from reference TRBV15 and TRBJ2-1, is DAMVIQNPRYQVTQFGKPVTLSCSQTLNHNVMYWYQQKSSQAPKLLFHYYDKDFNNEADTPDNFQSRRPNTSFCFLDIRSPGLGDTAMYLCATSNHKRDEQFFGPGTRLTVL.